Shown below are 32 T cell receptor beta chains from a single sample sequenced in a study of blood T cells in healthy people across ages. PCR was performed a second time for 7 to 11 cycles using a sample-barcoded 5' primer and a J-beta primer mix. From the 5' RACE reads, TCRdb called clonotypes with MiXCR, one entry per CDR3 protein. In the table there are roughly 1,500,000 distinct CDR3 sequences, roughly a third of which are singletons. The sequencing input was blood. All receptors come from a woman aged 25-40 years in good health.

This clonotype was seen a few times. V is TRBV29-1 and J is TRBJ2-5; D call uncertain. CDR1 SQVTM and CDR2 ANQGSEA come from the germline V gene. This CDR3 region has 12 residues. Deletions cut 8 bases from V and 7 bases from J, with 17 bases between. The CDR3: CSIVTDLGTQYF. The CDR3 DNA reads as TGCAGCATTGTAACTGACTTGGGGACCCAGTACTTC.

About this clonotype: Relative to the germline gene, one junction end is altered; a read error may explain this. The CDR3 loop reads CASSLARLGTNEKLLF. The CDR3 DNA is TGCGCCAGCAGCTTAGCTCGCCTGGGGACTAATGAAAAACTGCTTTTT. This chain connects TRBV13 to TRBJ1-4, with D maybe TRBD1 (5 bases). Germline CDR1 and CDR2: PRHDT and FYEKMQ (reference sequence). The CDR3 runs 16 residues. Full variable domain (outside the CDR3, taken from reference TRBV13 and TRBJ1-4): AAGVIQSPRHLIKEKRETATLKCYPIPRHDTVYWYQQGPGQDPQFLISFYEKMQSDKGSIPDRFSAQQFSDYHSELNMSSLELGDSALYFCASSLARLGTNEKLLFGSGTQLSVL.

V usage is TRBV10-2 and J usage is TRBJ1-1, with no clear D. The V gene's germline CDR1 is WSHSY and CDR2 SAAADI. CDR3 length: 12 residues. V lost 8 bases and J lost 8, with 15 bases in between. The CDR3 DNA is TGCGCCAGCGGGCGGGGTTCCAGGGAAGCTTTCTTT. Protein: CASGRGSREAFF.

As regards this clonotype: Mismatch with germline at one junction end may stem from a read error. The gene calls are TRBV20-1 and TRBJ2-1; D call uncertain. The CDR3 contains 16 residues. Per germline, CDR1 DFQATT and CDR2 SNEGSKA (reference sequence). Here the CDR3 DNA reads TGCGGTGCTAGAGATCCCCTTCTACAGCCCCACAATGAGCAGTTCTTC. Residues: CGARDPLLQPHNEQFF.

The table lists this clonotype with a count of one. The gene calls are TRBV6-1 and TRBJ1-5; no reliable D call. This CDR3 contains 16 residues. Germline CDR1 reads MNHNS; CDR2 reads SASEGT. With 4 bases removed from V and 0 bases from J, the gap between germline ends came to 13 bases. The CDR3 loop is CASSVGRSYSNQPQHF. DNA of the CDR3: TGTGCCAGCAGTGTGGGTAGGAGCTATAGCAATCAGCCCCAGCATTTT.

This rearrangement joins TRBV29-1 to TRBJ1-1, with a possible D match to TRBD1 (5 bases). This CDR3 is 9 amino acids long. CDR1 is SQVTM, CDR2 ANQGSEA, per germline. CDR3 amino acids: CNGGTEAFF. The CDR3 bases are TGCAACGGGGGCACTGAAGCTTTCTTT. Filled out from reference TRBV29-1 and TRBJ1-1, the complete variable domain reads SAVISQKPSRDICQRGTSLTIQCQVDSQVTMMFWYRQQPGQSLTLIATANQGSEATYESGFVIDKFPISRPNLTFSTLTVSNMSPEDSSIYLCNGGTEAFFGQGTRLTVV.

This clonotype was counted only a few times. A read error is possible here, since a much larger clone lies one base away. The V gene is TRBV10-3, the J gene TRBJ2-3, with TRBD2 matching 13 bases. The length of the CDR3 is 19 residues. Germline lookup yields CDR1 ENHRY and CDR2 SYGVKD. The J segment lost 4 bases and the V segment lost 2 bases, leaving 12 bases of the junction unmatched. The CDR3 loop is CAISEPLTSGRSYADTQYF. The CDR3 DNA sequence: TGTGCCATCAGTGAGCCTCTGACTAGCGGGAGGTCCTACGCAGATACGCAGTATTTT.

The V and J genes are TRBV20-1 and TRBJ1-2; D remains unclear. The CDR3 sequence is 14 residues long. The V end lost 1 base, the J end lost 6 bases, and 15 bases lay between the germline ends. Germline assignment: CDR1 DFQATT and CDR2 SNEGSKA (reference sequence). This chain's CDR3 is CSARGVRVENGYTF. DNA for the CDR3: TGCAGTGCTAGAGGGGTAAGGGTGGAGAATGGCTACACCTTC.

This clonotype has just a few counts. The chain couples TRBV6-1 to TRBJ1-1, with a weak D call TRBD1 (5 bases). Germline lookup yields CDR1 MNHNS and CDR2 SASEGT. This CDR3 region has 13 residues. Trimming removed 5 bases from V and 5 bases from J, with 12 bases in between. The CDR3 region has the DNA TGTGCCAGCAGTACCTCCGGGGGGACTGAAGCTTTCTTT. It yields the protein CASSTSGGTEAFF.

This clonotype occurred a few times. V is TRBV6-4 and J is TRBJ2-1; 14 positions match TRBD2. The CDR3 sequence is 15 residues long. Germline V gene lookup returns CDR1 MRHNA and CDR2 SNTAGT. J was trimmed by 8 bases and V by 4 bases; bases with no gene match: 4. CDR3 nucleotide sequence: TGTGCCAGCAGTGGACTAGCGGGGGGGCCGGATGAGCAGTTCTTC. This encodes CASSGLAGGPDEQFF.

The gene calls are TRBV11-2 and TRBJ2-1; TRBD2 agrees at 8 bases. The CDR3 totals 17 residues. The germline V gene has CDR1 SGHAT and CDR2 FQNNGV. V shed 0 bases, J shed 6 bases, and the junction held 10 bases outside the gene matches. The CDR3 DNA follows: TGTGCCAGCAGCTTAGATCTCGCGGGAGGATCTTTCAATGAGCAGTTCTTC. It is translated as CASSLDLAGGSFNEQFF.

V is TRBV24-1 and J is TRBJ1-2; D is undetermined. The V gene's germline CDR1 is KGHDR and CDR2 SFDVKD. The V end lost 2 bases, the J end lost 3 bases, and 9 bases lay between the germline ends. This CDR3 is built from 14 residues. Written as DNA, the CDR3 is TGTGCCACCAGTGATTCCGCCACAGACTATGGCTACACCTTC. It encodes CATSDSATDYGYTF.

CDR3 bases: TGTGCCAGCACCGGGACTAGCGGGATATACGAGCAGTACTTC. This encodes CASTGTSGIYEQYF. The chain combines TRBV6-2 or TRBV6-3 with TRBJ2-7, with TRBD2 matching 13 bases. Germline values: CDR1 MNHEY, CDR2 SVGEGT. This CDR3 is built from 14 residues. The junction had 4 bases not matched to a gene; V was cut back by 7 bases and J by 4 bases.

The chain recombines TRBV29-1 with TRBJ1-1; no clear D. Trimming took 0 bases from V and 0 from J, leaving 17 bases between them. CDR1 and CDR2 (germline): SQVTM, ANQGSEA. This CDR3 region has 17 residues. The CDR3 loop is CSVEDRAKARMNTEAFF. The DNA of the CDR3 is TGCAGCGTTGAAGATAGGGCGAAAGCTAGAATGAACACTGAAGCTTTCTTT.

This chain links TRBV18 with TRBJ1-5; possible D gene TRBD1, 5 bases. Trimming left V 6 bases short and J 6 bases short, with 15 bases between. This CDR3 comprises 14 residues. Germline V lookup: CDR1 KGHSH, CDR2 LQKENI. The CDR3 nucleotides read TGTGCCAGCTCCCAGACAGAGTTACCTCAGCCCCAGCATTTT. This encodes CASSQTELPQPQHF.

V and J are TRBV12-3 or TRBV12-4 and TRBJ1-1; D call uncertain. With 1 base removed from V and 3 bases from J, the gap between germline ends came to 12 bases. The CDR3 sequence is 15 residues long. The CDR3 loop is CASSLVEPTDTEAFF. CDR3 DNA sequence: TGTGCCAGCAGTTTAGTAGAGCCAACGGACACTGAAGCTTTCTTT.

J is TRBJ2-7 and V is TRBV5-1; D tentatively fits TRBD1 or TRBD2 (5 bases each). V dropped 0 bases and J dropped 7 bases, with 11 bases sitting between them. Germline-derived CDR1 and CDR2 are SGHRS and YFSETQ. This CDR3 has 13 residues. The CDR3 region is CASSLARREEQYF. The CDR3 region has the DNA TGCGCCAGCAGCTTGGCGCGCAGGGAGGAGCAGTACTTC.

This clonotype was picked up a small number of times. The chain links TRBV20-1 to TRBJ2-1; TRBD2 matches 13 bases. The CDR3 loop spans 15 amino acids. Germline V CDR1 and CDR2: DFQATT, SNEGSKA (reference sequence). The CDR3 DNA follows: TGCAGCTTTCTCTCGGGACTAGCGGGGCACAATGAGCAGTTCTTC. This codes for CSFLSGLAGHNEQFF.

This clonotype has a handful of counts. The chain uses TRBV20-1 and TRBJ2-7; weak D call: TRBD2 (6 bases). CDR1 is DFQATT, CDR2 SNEGSKA, per germline (reference sequence). The CDR3 loop spans 13 amino acids. With 3 bases removed from V and 3 bases from J, the gap between germline ends came to 12 bases. For the CDR3, the DNA is TGCAGTGCTAGGTCGGGGGAGATCTACGAGCAGTACTTC. Translated, it gives CSARSGEIYEQYF.

V is TRBV27 and J is TRBJ1-2; D perhaps matches TRBD1 (5 bases). CDR3 length: 13 residues. The germline V and J ends were trimmed by 8 bases and 2 bases, with 12 bases remaining between them. Germline assignment: CDR1 MNHEY and CDR2 SMNVEV (reference sequence). This chain's CDR3 is CASAIKGNYGYTF. CDR3 coding DNA: TGTGCCAGCGCCATAAAGGGGAACTATGGCTACACCTTC.

This clonotype was found a few times. The chain recombines TRBV30 with TRBJ2-5; D might be TRBD1 (5 bases). This CDR3 spans 11 amino acids. CDR1 and CDR2 from the germline V gene are GTSNPN and SVGIG (reference sequence). The ends were cut back, 2 bases at V and 7 bases at J, with 8 bases in the middle. The CDR3 DNA follows: TGTGCCTGGAGTAACCAGGGGACCCAGTACTTC. It is translated as CAWSNQGTQYF.

V gene TRBV3-1 combines with J gene TRBJ2-3; D gene unclear. V was shortened by 0 bases and J by 4 bases, with 17 bases between the two germline ends. Germline values: CDR1 LGHDT, CDR2 YNNKEL (reference sequence). The CDR3 runs 17 residues. CDR3 amino acids: CASSQEFVAISADTQYF. CDR3 coding DNA: TGTGCCAGCAGCCAAGAATTCGTAGCTATCTCCGCAGATACGCAGTATTTT.

The rearrangement joins TRBV3-1 to TRBJ1-3; D is unclear. V dropped 1 base and J dropped 2 bases, with 9 bases sitting between them. The CDR3 totals 15 residues. Germline CDR1 reads LGHDT; CDR2 reads YNNKEL (reference sequence). Written as DNA, the CDR3 is TGTGCCAGCAGCCAAGGGGTGGGAGCTGGAAACACCATATATTTT. Protein product: CASSQGVGAGNTIYF.

Of note for this clonotype: Germline is not matched at one junction end, which may reflect a read error. The CDR3 sequence is CASSQGLNLASSYERYF. The DNA of the CDR3 is TGCGCCAGCAGCCAAGGACTGAACTTGGCCTCCTCCTACGAGCGGTACTTC. V gene TRBV4-1 combines with J gene TRBJ2-7; no reliable D call. This CDR3 has 17 amino acids. Germline loops: CDR1 MGHRA, CDR2 YSYEKL.

Turning to this clonotype: A much larger clonotype is one base distant, so this may be a read error. V gene TRBV4-1 combines with J gene TRBJ2-7, with D perhaps TRBD1 or TRBD2 (5 bases each). The germline V gene encodes CDR1 MGHRA and CDR2 YSYEKL. The CDR3 runs 24 residues. The CDR3 here is CTSSQDRGRPTEARARGSSYEQYF. The CDR3 DNA is TGCACCAGCAGCCAAGATCGGGGCAGGCCCACAGAGGCGCGCGCGAGAGGAAGCTCCTACGAGCAGTACTTC.

The chain recombines TRBV28 with TRBJ1-1; tentatively, D is TRBD1 (6 bases). The CDR3 loop spans 16 amino acids. CDR1 MDHEN and CDR2 SYDVKM come from the germline V gene. Trimming cost V 5 bases and J 0 bases, with 16 bases left between them. The CDR3 nucleotides are TGTGCCAGCAGTCCCACAGGGTCCCGTTTGAACACTGAAGCTTTCTTT. This translates into CASSPTGSRLNTEAFF.

The chain carries TRBV7-2 and TRBJ1-2, with D perhaps TRBD1 (6 bases). CDR3 size: 15 residues. Looked up from germline, CDR1 is SGHTA and CDR2 is FQGNSA. V was trimmed by 1 base and J by 2 bases, leaving 11 bases between them. In DNA form, the CDR3 reads TGTGCCAGCAGCTTAGGGACAGCGGGGAACTATGGCTACACCTTC. Its translation: CASSLGTAGNYGYTF.

This chain links TRBV6-1 with TRBJ2-1; 12 nucleotides align to TRBD2. CDR1 and CDR2 from the germline V gene are MNHNS and SASEGT. V dropped 7 bases and J dropped 9; count of bases not matched to a gene: 4. CDR3 length equals 13 residues. Here the CDR3 reads CASILAGGAEQFF. CDR3 DNA: TGTGCCAGCATTCTAGCGGGAGGGGCTGAGCAGTTCTTC.

This clonotype was seen a handful of times. CDR3 coding DNA: TGCGCCAGCAGCGAAGGGACAGGGTACGGCACTGAAGCTTTCTTT. It is translated as CASSEGTGYGTEAFF. The chain uses TRBV5-1 and TRBJ1-1, with 9 bases matching TRBD1. The germline V gene has CDR1 SGHRS and CDR2 YFSETQ. The CDR3 contains 15 residues. The trim removed 4 bases at V and 4 bases at J, leaving 8 bases unmatched. The whole variable domain, remainder taken from reference TRBV5-1 and TRBJ1-1, is KAGVTQTPRYLIKTRGQQVTLSCSPISGHRSVSWYQQTPGQGLQFLFEYFSETQRNKGNFPGRFSGRQFSNSRSEMNVSTLELGDSALYLCASSEGTGYGTEAFFGQGTRLTVV.

This clonotype was counted only a few times. V gene TRBV7-9 combines with J gene TRBJ1-2, with TRBD1 matching over 7 bases. In germline, CDR1 is SEHNR, CDR2 FQNEAQ (reference sequence). This CDR3 region has 13 residues. Trimming at V came to 5 bases and at J to 5 bases, leaving 5 bases not matched to a gene. CDR3 sequence: CASSQTGPYGYTF. CDR3 nucleotide sequence: TGTGCCAGCAGCCAGACAGGGCCTTATGGCTACACCTTC.

This chain uses TRBV5-5 with TRBJ2-1; 9 bases agree with TRBD2. The V and J ends lost 4 bases and 4 bases, in that order; junction bases with no gene match: 6. The CDR3 is 15 residues long. In germline, CDR1 is SGHKS, CDR2 YYEKEE (reference sequence). The CDR3 DNA is TGTGCCAGCAGCAACCCTAGCGGGATTTACAATGAGCAGTTCTTC. Encoded protein: CASSNPSGIYNEQFF.

The genes are TRBV11-2 and TRBJ1-2; D is possibly TRBD1 (6 bases). Germline V gene sequence: CDR1 SGHAT, CDR2 FQNNGV. CDR3 size: 15 residues. With 1 base removed from V and 5 bases from J, the gap between germline ends came to 14 bases. CDR3: CASSLVEKGGYGYTF. The CDR3 DNA sequence: TGTGCCAGCAGCTTAGTAGAGAAGGGGGGTTATGGCTACACCTTC.